A single sample is the source of the 11 T cell receptor beta chains below, sequenced in a study of T cell repertoires in cytomegalovirus infection. Each CDR3 protein is one row after TCRdb ran MiXCR on the reads. The profile shows around 800,000 distinct CDR3 sequences, 32% of them singletons. For these receptors, no antigen is known. Sequenced here: cultured CD8+ T cells from PBMCs, sampled from culture after CMV antigen stimulation. Every receptor here comes from a human donor in good health (CMV status not recorded). Some clones in this sample may be carry-over from other donors' samples.

The chain uses TRBV10-3 and TRBJ2-3; 8 bases are a match to TRBD2. There are 18 residues in the CDR3. Germline V gene data show CDR1 as ENHRY and CDR2 as SYGVKD. V shed 10 bases, J shed 4 bases, and the junction held 22 bases outside the gene matches. This CDR3 reads CATSGGDRPLTIADTQYF. CDR3 in DNA: TGTGCCACTTCGGGGGGGGACCGCCCGCTTACTATCGCAGATACGCAGTATTTT.

This clonotype showed up many times. The rearrangement links TRBV6-5 to TRBJ1-2; a possible D gene is TRBD1 (6 bases). Trimming shortened V by 6 bases and J by 5 bases, and 13 bases separated the two germline ends. This CDR3 has 13 amino acids. CDR1 is MNHEY and CDR2 is SVGAGI in the germline V gene. This CDR3 is CASSPDSFYGYTF. Here the CDR3 DNA reads TGTGCCAGCAGCCCGGACAGCTTTTATGGCTACACCTTC.

In its sample, this clonotype was seen a few times. This chain connects TRBV10-3 to TRBJ1-1, with a tentative D call TRBD1 (5 bases). The CDR3 is 14 residues long. V was shortened by 4 bases and J by 4 bases, with 13 bases between the two germline ends. The germline CDR1 and CDR2 sequences are ENHRY and SYGVKD. In nucleotides, the CDR3 is TGTGCCATCAGTGGCGCAGGGTCACGCACTGAAGCTTTCTTT. Translated: CAISGAGSRTEAFF.

This chain uses TRBV27 with TRBJ2-1, with TRBD1 matching over 8 bases. The germline gives CDR1 MNHEY, CDR2 SMNVEV (reference sequence). The junction had 2 bases not matched to a gene; V was cut back by 4 bases and J by 6 bases. The CDR3 is 13 amino acids. CDR3 coding DNA: TGTGCCAGCAGTTACAGGGGGAGCAATGAGCAGTTCTTC. It specifies CASSYRGSNEQFF.

This chain uses TRBV6-1 with TRBJ2-2; no reliable D call. With 3 bases removed from V and 3 bases from J, the gap between germline ends came to 11 bases. Germline V gene lookup returns CDR1 MNHNS and CDR2 SASEGT. The CDR3 loop spans 15 amino acids. The CDR3: CASSDRTAYTGELFF. CDR3 nucleotide sequence: TGTGCCAGCAGTGATCGGACCGCTTACACCGGGGAGCTGTTTTTT.

The table lists this clonotype with a few counts. The CDR3 here is CASSDGQASYNEQFF. The CDR3 DNA follows: TGTGCCAGCAGCGACGGACAGGCCTCCTACAATGAGCAGTTCTTC. The V call is TRBV5-4, the J call TRBJ2-1; 7 positions agree with TRBD1. J gave up 0 bases and V 4 bases, and 4 bases lay outside the gene matches. CDR3 length: 15 residues. Germline CDR1 and CDR2: SGHNT and YYREEE (reference sequence).

The chain recombines TRBV19 with TRBJ2-7; 8 bases match TRBD1. From germline, CDR1 is LNHDA and CDR2 SQIVND (reference sequence). J gave up 5 bases and V 6 bases, and 6 bases lay outside the gene matches. The CDR3 is made up of 13 amino acids. The CDR3 nucleotides read TGTGCCAGTAGCACCAGGACAGGGAACGAGCAGTACGTC. Translating gives CASSTRTGNEQYV.

At least ten counts were recorded for this clonotype. This chain uses TRBV7-9 with TRBJ1-6; no reliable D call. With 6 bases removed from V and 6 bases from J, the gap between germline ends came to 12 bases. The CDR3 has 14 residues. Per the germline V gene, CDR1 is SEHNR and CDR2 is FQNEAQ (reference sequence). The CDR3 loop reads CASRFPGPNSPLHF. The CDR3 region has the DNA TGTGCCAGCAGATTCCCGGGCCCTAATTCACCCCTCCACTTT. The variable domain in full, with the rest retrieved from reference TRBV7-9 and TRBJ1-6, is DTGVSQNPRHKITKRGQNVTFRCDPISEHNRLYWYRQTLGQGPEFLTYFQNEAQLEKSRLLSDRFSAERPKGSFSTLEIQRTEQGDSAMYLCASRFPGPNSPLHFGNGTRLTVT.

A few counts support this clonotype. The chain joins TRBV6-6 to TRBJ2-7, with D perhaps TRBD1 or TRBD2 (5 bases each). V shed 6 bases and J shed 2 bases, with 20 bases lying between them. The CDR3 totals 16 residues. Looked up from germline, CDR1 is MNHNY and CDR2 is SVGAGI (reference sequence). The CDR3 sequence is CASSYLGPTGPYEQYV. CDR3 DNA: TGTGCCAGCAGCTATCTGGGACCAACCGGACCCTACGAGCAGTACGTC.

The table lists this clonotype with a few counts. The chain carries TRBV5-5 and TRBJ1-6, with TRBD1 as a possible D gene (5 bases). Trimming took 5 bases from V and 9 from J, leaving 21 bases between them. Germline V lookup: CDR1 SGHKS, CDR2 YYEKEE (reference sequence). CDR3 length equals 16 residues. The CDR3 sequence: CASRLSRVGSGSPLHF. CDR3 DNA sequence: TGTGCCAGCAGATTAAGCAGGGTTGGCTCTGGTTCACCCCTCCACTTT.

This clonotype has just a few counts. This rearrangement joins TRBV28 to TRBJ1-2; D call uncertain. The germline V gene encodes CDR1 MDHEN and CDR2 SYDVKM. The CDR3 contains 13 residues. V lost 5 bases to trimming and J lost 8 bases, with 15 bases between them. CDR3: CASSELVGQGYTF. The CDR3 DNA sequence: TGTGCCAGCAGTGAGTTAGTAGGGCAAGGCTACACCTTC.